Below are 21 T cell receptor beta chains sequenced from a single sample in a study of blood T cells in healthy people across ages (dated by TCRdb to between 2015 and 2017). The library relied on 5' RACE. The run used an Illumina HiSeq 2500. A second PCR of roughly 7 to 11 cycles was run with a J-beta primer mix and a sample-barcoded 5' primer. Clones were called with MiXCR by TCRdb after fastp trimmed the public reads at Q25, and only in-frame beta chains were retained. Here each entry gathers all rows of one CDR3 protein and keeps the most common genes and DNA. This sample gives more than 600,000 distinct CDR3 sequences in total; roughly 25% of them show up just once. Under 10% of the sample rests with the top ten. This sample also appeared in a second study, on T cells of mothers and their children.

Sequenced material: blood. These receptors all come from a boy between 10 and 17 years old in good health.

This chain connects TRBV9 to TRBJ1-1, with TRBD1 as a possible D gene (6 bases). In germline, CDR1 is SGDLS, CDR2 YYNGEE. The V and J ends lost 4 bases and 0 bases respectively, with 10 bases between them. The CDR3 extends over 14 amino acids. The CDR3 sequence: CASSSDSLNTEAFF. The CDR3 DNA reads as TGTGCCAGCAGCTCGGACAGCCTGAACACTGAAGCTTTCTTT.

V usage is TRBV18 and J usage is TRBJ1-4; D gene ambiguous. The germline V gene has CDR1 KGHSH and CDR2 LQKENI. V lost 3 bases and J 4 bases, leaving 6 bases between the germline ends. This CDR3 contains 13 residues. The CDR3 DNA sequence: TGTGCCAGCTCACCCTCAAATAATGAAAAACTGTTTTTT. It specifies CASSPSNNEKLFF.

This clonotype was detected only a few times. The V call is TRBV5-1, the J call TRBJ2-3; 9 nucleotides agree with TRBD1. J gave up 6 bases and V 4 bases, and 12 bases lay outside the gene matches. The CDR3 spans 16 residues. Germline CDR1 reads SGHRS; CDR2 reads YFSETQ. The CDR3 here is CASSSSGQGTWDTQYF. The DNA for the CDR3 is TGCGCCAGCAGCAGTTCGGGACAGGGCACTTGGGATACGCAGTATTTT. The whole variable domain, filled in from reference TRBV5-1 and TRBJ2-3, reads KAGVTQTPRYLIKTRGQQVTLSCSPISGHRSVSWYQQTPGQGLQFLFEYFSETQRNKGNFPGRFSGRQFSNSRSEMNVSTLELGDSALYLCASSSSGQGTWDTQYFGPGTRLTVL.

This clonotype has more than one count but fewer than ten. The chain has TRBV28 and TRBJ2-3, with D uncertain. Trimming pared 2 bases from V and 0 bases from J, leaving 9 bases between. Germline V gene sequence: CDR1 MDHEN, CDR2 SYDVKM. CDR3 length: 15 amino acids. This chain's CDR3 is CASSLGSPSTDTQYF. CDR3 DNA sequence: TGTGCCAGCAGTTTAGGTTCACCTAGCACAGATACGCAGTATTTT.

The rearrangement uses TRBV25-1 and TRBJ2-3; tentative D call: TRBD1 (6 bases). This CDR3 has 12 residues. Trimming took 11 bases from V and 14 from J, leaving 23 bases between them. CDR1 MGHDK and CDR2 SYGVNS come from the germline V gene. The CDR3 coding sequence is TGTGCCTTCCCTGGACAGCCTTGGAGTGGGTATTTT. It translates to CAFPGQPWSGYF.

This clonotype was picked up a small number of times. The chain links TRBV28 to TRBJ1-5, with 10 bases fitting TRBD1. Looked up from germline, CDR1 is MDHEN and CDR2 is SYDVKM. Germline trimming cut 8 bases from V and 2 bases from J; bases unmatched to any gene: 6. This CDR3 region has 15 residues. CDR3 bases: TGTGCCAGCCATGGGACAGGGGACGGCAATCAGCCCCAGCATTTT. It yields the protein CASHGTGDGNQPQHF. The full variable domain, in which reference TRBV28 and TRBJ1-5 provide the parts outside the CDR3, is DVKVTQSSRYLVKRTGEKVFLECVQDMDHENMFWYRQDPGLGLRLIYFSYDVKMKEKGDIPEGYSVSREKKERFSLILESASTNQTSMYLCASHGTGDGNQPQHFGDGTRLSIL.

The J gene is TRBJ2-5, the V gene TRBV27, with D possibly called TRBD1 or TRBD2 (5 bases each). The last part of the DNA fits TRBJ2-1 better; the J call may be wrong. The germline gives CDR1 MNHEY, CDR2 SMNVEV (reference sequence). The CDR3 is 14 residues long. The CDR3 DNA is TGTGCCAGCAGTTTATCTACAGGTCGGGGTGAGCAGTTCTTC. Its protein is CASSLSTGRGEQFF.

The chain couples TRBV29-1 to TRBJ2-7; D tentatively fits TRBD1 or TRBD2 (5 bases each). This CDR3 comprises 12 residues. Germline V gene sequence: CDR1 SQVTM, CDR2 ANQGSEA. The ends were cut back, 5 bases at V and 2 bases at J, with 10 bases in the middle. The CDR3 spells CSVMRGAYEQYF. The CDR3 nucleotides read TGCAGCGTTATGAGAGGGGCCTACGAGCAGTACTTC.

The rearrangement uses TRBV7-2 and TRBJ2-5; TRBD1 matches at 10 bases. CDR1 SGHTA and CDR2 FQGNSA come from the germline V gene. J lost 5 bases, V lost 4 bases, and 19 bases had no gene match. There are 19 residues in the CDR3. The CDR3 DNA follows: TGTGCCAGCAGCTCCACTCCGTCGTGGGACAGGGGCGAGGGGGAGACCCAGTACTTC. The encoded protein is CASSSTPSWDRGEGETQYF.

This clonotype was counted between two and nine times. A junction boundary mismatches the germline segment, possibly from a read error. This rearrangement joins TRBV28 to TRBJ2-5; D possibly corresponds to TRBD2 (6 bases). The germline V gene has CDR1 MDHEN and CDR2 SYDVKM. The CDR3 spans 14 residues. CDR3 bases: TGTGCCATCCAGAAGGGACTGTCCCAAGAGGCCCAGTACTTC. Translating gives CAIQKGLSQEAQYF. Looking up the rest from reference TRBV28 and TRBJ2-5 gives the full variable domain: DVKVTQSSRYLVKRTGEKVFLECVQDMDHENMFWYRQDPGLGLRLIYFSYDVKMKEKGDIPEGYSVSREKKERFSLILESASTNQTSMYLCAIQKGLSQEAQYFGPGTRLLVL.

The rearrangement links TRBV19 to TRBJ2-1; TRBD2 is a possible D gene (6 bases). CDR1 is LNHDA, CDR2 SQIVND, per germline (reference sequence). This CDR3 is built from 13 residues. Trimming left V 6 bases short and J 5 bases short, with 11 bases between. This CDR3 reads CASRDYLNNEQFF. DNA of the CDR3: TGTGCCAGTAGGGACTACCTAAACAATGAGCAGTTCTTC.

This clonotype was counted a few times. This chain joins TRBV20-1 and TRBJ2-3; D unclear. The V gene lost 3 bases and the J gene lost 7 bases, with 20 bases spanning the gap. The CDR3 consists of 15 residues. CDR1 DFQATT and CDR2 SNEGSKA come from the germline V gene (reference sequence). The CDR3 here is CSASPEDESLYTQYF. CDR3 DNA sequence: TGCAGTGCTAGCCCGGAAGACGAATCTCTGTATACGCAGTATTTT.

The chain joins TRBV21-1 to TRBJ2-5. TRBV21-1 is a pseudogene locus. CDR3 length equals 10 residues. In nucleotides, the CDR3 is TGTGCCAGCATCCTAGAGACCCAGTACTTC. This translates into CASILETQYF.

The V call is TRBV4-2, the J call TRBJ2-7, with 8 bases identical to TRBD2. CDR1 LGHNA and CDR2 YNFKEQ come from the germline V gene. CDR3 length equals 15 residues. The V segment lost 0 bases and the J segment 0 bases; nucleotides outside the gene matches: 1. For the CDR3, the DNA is TGTGCCAGCAGCCAAGATACTAGCGGCTCCTACGAGCAGTACTTC. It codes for CASSQDTSGSYEQYF.

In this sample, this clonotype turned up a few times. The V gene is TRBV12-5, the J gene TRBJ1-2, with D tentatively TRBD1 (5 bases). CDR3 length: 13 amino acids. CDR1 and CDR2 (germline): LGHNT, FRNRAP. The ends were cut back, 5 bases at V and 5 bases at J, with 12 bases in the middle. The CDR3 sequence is CASGDTGFYGYTF. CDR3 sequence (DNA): TGTGCTAGTGGTGACACAGGATTTTATGGCTACACCTTC.

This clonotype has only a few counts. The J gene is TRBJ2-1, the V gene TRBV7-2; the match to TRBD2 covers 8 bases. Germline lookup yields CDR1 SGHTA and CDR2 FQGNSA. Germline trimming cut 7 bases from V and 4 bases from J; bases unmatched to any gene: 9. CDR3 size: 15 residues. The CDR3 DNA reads TGTGCCAGCACCATTAGCGGGGACCAGTACAATGAGCAGTTCTTC. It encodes CASTISGDQYNEQFF.

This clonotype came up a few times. In nucleotides, the CDR3 is TGCAGTGCTACGGGACACCTCACAGATACGCAGTATTTT. It yields the protein CSATGHLTDTQYF. V gene TRBV20-1 combines with J gene TRBJ2-3; D is perhaps TRBD1 (6 bases). The CDR3 spans 13 residues. Germline-derived CDR1 and CDR2 are DFQATT and SNEGSKA (reference sequence). V lost 4 bases to trimming and J lost 2 bases, with 10 bases between them.

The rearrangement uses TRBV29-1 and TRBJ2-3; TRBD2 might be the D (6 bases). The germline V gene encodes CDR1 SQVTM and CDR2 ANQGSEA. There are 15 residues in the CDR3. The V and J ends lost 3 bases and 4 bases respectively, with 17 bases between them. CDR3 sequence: CSVERGQGGADTQYF. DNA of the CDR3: TGCAGCGTTGAGCGGGGTCAGGGTGGCGCAGATACGCAGTATTTT.

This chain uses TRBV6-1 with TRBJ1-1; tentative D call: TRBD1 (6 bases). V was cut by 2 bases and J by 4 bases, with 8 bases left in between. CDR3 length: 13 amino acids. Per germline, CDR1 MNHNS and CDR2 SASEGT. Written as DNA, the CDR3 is TGTGCCAGCAGTGAACAGGGGAGCACTGAAGCTTTCTTT. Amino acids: CASSEQGSTEAFF.

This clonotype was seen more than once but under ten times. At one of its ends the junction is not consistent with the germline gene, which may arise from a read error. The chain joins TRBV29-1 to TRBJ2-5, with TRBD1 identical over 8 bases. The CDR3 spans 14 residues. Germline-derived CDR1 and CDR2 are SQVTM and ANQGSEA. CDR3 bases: TGCAGCGTTGAATTAGCAGGGGGCGGGGAGACCCTGTACTTC. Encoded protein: CSVELAGGGETLYF.

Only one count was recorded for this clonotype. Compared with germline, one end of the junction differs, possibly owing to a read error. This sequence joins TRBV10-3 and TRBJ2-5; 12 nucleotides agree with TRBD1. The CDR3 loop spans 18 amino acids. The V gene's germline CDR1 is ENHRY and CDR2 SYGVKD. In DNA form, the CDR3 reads TGTGCCATCAGCGAGGAGGGGACAGGGGGCTCGTGGCAAGGGACCCAGTACTTC. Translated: CAISEEGTGGSWQGTQYF.